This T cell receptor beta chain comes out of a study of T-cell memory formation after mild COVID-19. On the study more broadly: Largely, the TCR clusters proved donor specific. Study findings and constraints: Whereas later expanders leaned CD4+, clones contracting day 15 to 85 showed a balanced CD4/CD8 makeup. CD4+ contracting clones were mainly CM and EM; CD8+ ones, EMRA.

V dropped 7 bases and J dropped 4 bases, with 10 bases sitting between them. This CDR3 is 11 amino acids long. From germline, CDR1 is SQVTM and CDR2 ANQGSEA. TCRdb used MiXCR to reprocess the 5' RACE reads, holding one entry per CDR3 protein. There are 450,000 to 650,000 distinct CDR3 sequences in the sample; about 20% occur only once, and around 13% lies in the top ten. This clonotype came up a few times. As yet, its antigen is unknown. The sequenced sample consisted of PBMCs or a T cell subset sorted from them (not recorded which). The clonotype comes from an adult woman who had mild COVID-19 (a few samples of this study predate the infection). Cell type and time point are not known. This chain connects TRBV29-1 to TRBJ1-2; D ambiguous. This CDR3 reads CSADEPYGYTF. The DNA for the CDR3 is TGCAGCGCCGACGAGCCCTATGGCTACACCTTC.